The clone carrying this T cell receptor beta chain was detected once. Its antigen remains unidentified. cDNA came from approximately 0.5 to 1 ug RNA primed by random hexamers. It was immunoSEQ multiplex PCR that amplified TCR beta CDR3 across 54 Vbeta and 13 Jbeta. From the immunoSEQ multiplex PCR reads, TCRdb called clonotypes with MiXCR, one entry per CDR3 protein. The data contain 150,000 or so distinct CDR3 sequences, roughly 95% of them singletons. The sample originates from a study of CD8 T cells in Susac syndrome. General study results and limits: It was acknowledged by the study that relatively few individuals were included in its TCR sequencing and HLA analysis.

The germline V gene has CDR1 GTSNPN and CDR2 SVGIG (reference sequence). The CDR3 loop spans 15 amino acids. Trimming cost V 4 bases and J 8 bases; bases outside gene matches: 8. TCR beta from blood CD8+ and CD4+ T cells was sequenced. TEMRA cells were FACS-enriched, while CD8+ and CD4+ T cells were negatively isolated. The genes are TRBV30 and TRBJ1-6; 10 positions match TRBD1. The source of this sequence is a human donor with multiple sclerosis. The source material was CD8+ T cells from PBMCs. The CDR3 DNA follows: TGTGCCTGGATGCGGACAGGGGGAGTTGATTCACCCCTCCACTTT. Residues: CAWMRTGGVDSPLHF. Full variable domain (outside the CDR3, taken from reference TRBV30 and TRBJ1-6): SQTIHQWPATLVQPVGSPLSLECTVEGTSNPNLYWYRQAAGRGLQLLFYSVGIGQISSEVPQNLSASRPQDRQFILSSKKLLLSDSGFYLCAWMRTGGVDSPLHFGNGTRLTVT.